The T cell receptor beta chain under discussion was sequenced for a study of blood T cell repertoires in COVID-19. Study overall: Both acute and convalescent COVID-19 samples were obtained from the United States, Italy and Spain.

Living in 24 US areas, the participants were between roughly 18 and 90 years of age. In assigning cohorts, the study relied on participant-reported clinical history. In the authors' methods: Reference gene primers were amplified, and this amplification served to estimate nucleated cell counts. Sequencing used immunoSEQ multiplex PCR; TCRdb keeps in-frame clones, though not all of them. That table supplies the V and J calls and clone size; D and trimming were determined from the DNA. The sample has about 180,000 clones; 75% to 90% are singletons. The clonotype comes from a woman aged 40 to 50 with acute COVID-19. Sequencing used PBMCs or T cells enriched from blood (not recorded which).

The CDR3 here is CATTVGLGVVETQYF. CDR3 nucleotides: TGTGCCACCACGGTGGGACTAGGAGTGGTGGAGACCCAGTACTTC. V is TRBV24-1 and J is TRBJ2-5, with 8 bases identical to TRBD2. The CDR3 is 15 residues long. With V trimmed by 8 bases and J by 5 bases, 12 bases remained unmatched. Germline CDR1 is KGHDR and CDR2 is SFDVKD.